Sequencing of this TCR beta chain was carried out in a study of CD8 T cells in Susac syndrome. Random-hexamer reverse transcription was applied to roughly 0.45 to 1 ug RNA. TCRdb called the immunoSEQ multiplex PCR reads again in MiXCR, with one record for every CDR3 protein. Here the sample spans approximately 140,000 distinct CDR3 sequences, 85% to 95% being singletons. Sequencing targeted TCR beta in blood CD8+ and CD4+ T cells. V was pared by 0 bases and J by 3 bases, with 6 bases between. The CDR3 has 12 residues. CDR1 and CDR2 from the germline V gene are SQVTM and ANQGSEA. The chain has TRBV29-1 and TRBJ2-7, with unresolved D. The sequenced sample consisted of CD4+ T cells from PBMCs. The sequence was obtained from a human donor with multiple sclerosis. CDR3 residues: CSVEEQGYEQYF. Written as DNA, the CDR3 is TGCAGCGTTGAAGAACAAGGCTACGAGCAGTACTTC.